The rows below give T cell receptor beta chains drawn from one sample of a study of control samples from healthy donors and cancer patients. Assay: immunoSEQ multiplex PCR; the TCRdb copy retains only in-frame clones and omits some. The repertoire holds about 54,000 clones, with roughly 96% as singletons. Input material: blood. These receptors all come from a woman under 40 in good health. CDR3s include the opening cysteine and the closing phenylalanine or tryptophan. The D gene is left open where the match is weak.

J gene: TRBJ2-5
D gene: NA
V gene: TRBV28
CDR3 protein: CASGGGFGETQYF
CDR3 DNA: TGTGCCAGCGGGGGGGGCTTCGGAGAGACCCAGTACTTC

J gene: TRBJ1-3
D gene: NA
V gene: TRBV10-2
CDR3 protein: CASSEDRPSGNTIYF
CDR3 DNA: TGCGCCAGCAGTGAAGACAGACCCTCTGGAAACACCATATATTTT

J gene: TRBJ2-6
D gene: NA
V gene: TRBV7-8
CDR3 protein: CASSFYYSSGANVLTF
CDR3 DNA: TGTGCCAGCAGCTTCTACTACTCCTCTGGGGCCAACGTCCTGACTTTC

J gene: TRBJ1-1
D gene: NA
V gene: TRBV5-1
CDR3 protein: CASSLVPDSTEAFF
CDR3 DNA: TGCGCCAGCAGCTTGGTCCCCGACAGCACTGAAGCTTTCTTT

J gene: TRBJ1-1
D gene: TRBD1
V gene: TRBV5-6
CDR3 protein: CASSEKGQGMNTEAFF
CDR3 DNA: TGTGCCAGCAGCGAAAAGGGACAGGGGATGAACACTGAAGCTTTCTTT

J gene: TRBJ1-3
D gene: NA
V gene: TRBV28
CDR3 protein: CASSTSTALWRNTIYF
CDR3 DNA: TGTGCCAGCAGTACATCGACAGCTCTCTGGAGGAACACCATATATTTT

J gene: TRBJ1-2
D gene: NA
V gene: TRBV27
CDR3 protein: CASSFGINYGYTF
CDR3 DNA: TGTGCCAGCAGTTTCGGGATTAACTATGGCTACACCTTC

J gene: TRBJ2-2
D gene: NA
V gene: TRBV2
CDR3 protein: CASSEGWDGSGELFF
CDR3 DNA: TGTGCCAGCAGTGAAGGGTGGGATGGGTCCGGGGAGCTGTTTTTT

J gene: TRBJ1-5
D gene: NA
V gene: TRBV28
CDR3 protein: CASSSHRDFQPQHF
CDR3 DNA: TGTGCCAGCAGTTCACACCGGGACTTTCAGCCCCAGCATTTT

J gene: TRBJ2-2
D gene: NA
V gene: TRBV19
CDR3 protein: CASSISGNTGELFF
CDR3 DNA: TGTGCCAGTAGTATTAGCGGGAACACCGGGGAGCTGTTTTTT

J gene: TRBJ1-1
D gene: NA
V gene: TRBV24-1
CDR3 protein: CATSDLFGRATEAFF
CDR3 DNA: TGTGCCACCAGTGATTTGTTTGGCAGGGCCACTGAAGCTTTCTTT

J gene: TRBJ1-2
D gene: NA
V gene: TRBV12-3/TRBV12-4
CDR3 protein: CASSQTNYGYTF
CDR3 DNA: TGTGCCAGCAGCCAAACAAACTATGGCTACACCTTC

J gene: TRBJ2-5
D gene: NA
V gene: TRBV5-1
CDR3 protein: CASSLPGALETQYF
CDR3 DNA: TGCGCCAGCAGCTTGCCGGGGGCGCTAGAGACCCAGTACTTC

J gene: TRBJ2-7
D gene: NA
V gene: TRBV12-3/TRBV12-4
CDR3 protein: CASSLKKLGRYF
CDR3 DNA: TGTGCCAGCAGCCTAAAAAAACTAGGAAGGTACTTC